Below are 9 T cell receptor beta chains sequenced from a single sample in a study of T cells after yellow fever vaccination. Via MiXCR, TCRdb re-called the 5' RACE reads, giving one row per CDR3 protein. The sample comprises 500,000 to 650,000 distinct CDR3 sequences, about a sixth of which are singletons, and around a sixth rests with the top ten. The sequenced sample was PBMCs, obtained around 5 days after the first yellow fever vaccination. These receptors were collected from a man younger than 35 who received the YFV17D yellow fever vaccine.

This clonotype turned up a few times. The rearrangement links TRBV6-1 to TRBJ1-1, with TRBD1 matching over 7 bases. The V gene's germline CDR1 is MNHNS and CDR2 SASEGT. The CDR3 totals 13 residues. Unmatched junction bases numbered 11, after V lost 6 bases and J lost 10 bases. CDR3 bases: TGTGCCAGCAGGACAGGACAGGCAATCGGAGCTTTCTTT. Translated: CASRTGQAIGAFF.

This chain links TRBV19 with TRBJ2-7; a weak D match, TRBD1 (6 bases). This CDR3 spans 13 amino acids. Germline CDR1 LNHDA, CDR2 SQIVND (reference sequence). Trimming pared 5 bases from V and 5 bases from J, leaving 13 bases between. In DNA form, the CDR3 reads TGTGCCAGTAGTTCTAACAGGGTCGACGAGCAGTACTTC. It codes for CASSSNRVDEQYF.

The CDR3 is CSARVQGLYIQYF. The CDR3 DNA reads as TGCAGTGCTAGGGTCCAGGGATTGTACATTCAGTACTTC. This chain uses TRBV20-1 with TRBJ2-4; D may be TRBD1 (5 bases). This CDR3 is built from 13 residues. CDR1 is DFQATT and CDR2 is SNEGSKA in the germline V gene (reference sequence). The V gene lost 3 bases and the J gene lost 8 bases, with 14 bases spanning the gap.

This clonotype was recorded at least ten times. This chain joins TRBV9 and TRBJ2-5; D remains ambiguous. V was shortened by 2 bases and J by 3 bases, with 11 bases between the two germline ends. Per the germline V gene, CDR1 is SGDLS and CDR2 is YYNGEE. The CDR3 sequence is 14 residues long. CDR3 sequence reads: CASSVSPAEETQYF. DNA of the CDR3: TGTGCCAGCAGCGTCTCCCCAGCAGAAGAGACCCAGTACTTC.

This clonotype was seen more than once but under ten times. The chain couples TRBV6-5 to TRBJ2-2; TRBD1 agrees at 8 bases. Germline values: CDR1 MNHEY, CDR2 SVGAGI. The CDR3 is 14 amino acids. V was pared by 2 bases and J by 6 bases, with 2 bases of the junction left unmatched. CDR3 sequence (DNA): TGTGCCAGCAGTTACCCACAGGGGGCCGGGGAGCTGTTTTTT. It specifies CASSYPQGAGELFF.

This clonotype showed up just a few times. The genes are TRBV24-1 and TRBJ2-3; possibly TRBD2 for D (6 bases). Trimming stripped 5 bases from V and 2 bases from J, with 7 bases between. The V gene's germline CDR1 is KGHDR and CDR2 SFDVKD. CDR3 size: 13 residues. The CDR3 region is CATSGGTTDTQYF. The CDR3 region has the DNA TGTGCCACCAGTGGCGGGACCACAGATACGCAGTATTTT.

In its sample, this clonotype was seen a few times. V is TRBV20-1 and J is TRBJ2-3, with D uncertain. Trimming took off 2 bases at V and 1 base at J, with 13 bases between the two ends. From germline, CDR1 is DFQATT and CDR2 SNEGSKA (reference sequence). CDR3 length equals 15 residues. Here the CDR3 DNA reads TGCAGTGCTAGACACCATTCCCCGGGCACAGATACGCAGTATTTT. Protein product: CSARHHSPGTDTQYF.

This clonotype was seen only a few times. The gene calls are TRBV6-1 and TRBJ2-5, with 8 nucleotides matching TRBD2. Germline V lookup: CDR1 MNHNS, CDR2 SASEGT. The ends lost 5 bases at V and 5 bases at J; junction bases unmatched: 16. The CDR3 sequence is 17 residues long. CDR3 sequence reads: CASSPTRLAGERETQYF. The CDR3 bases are TGTGCCAGCAGTCCCACCCGGCTAGCGGGTGAGAGGGAGACCCAGTACTTC.

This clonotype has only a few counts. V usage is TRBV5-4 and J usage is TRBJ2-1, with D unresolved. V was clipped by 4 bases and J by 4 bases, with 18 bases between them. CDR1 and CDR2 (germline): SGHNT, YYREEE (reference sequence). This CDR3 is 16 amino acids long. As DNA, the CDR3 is TGTGCCAGCAGCCCGGTGGGTACGGTATCTTACAATGAGCAGTTCTTC. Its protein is CASSPVGTVSYNEQFF. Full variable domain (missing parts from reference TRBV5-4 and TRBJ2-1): ETGVTQSPTHLIKTRGQQVTLRCSSQSGHNTVSWYQQALGQGPQFIFQYYREEENGRGNFPPRFSGLQFPNYSSELNVNALELDDSALYLCASSPVGTVSYNEQFFGPGTRLTVL.